These T cell receptor beta chains were read from a single sample in a study of shared clonotypes between healthy human individuals. Data came from immunoSEQ multiplex PCR; TCRdb stores just in-frame clones and leaves some out. Among about 1 million clones listed, about 70% were seen once. Sample: memory CD4+ T cells sorted from blood. These receptor sequences come from a man in his late teens or twenties in good health. The CDR3 runs from the conserved cysteine through the conserved F or W. The D gene is left open where the match is weak. The listing skips clone size in some rows; elsewhere it reads once, few, many or a size class.

size: .
V: TRBV10-3
J: TRBJ2-1
D: .
CDR3: CAISVKGFDSYNEQFF
DNA: TGTGCCATCAGTGTAAAGGGGTTCGACTCCTACAATGAGCAGTTCTTC

size: .
V: TRBV14
J: TRBJ1-1
D: .
CDR3: CASSQVGIWTEAFF
DNA: TGTGCCAGCAGCCAAGTGGGGATTTGGACTGAAGCTTTCTTT

size: .
V: TRBV5-8
J: TRBJ1-6
D: TRBD1
CDR3: CASRHAEGTGRNSFNSPLHF
DNA: TGTGCCAGCAGGCACGCCGAGGGGACAGGGAGGAACTCCTTCAATTCACCCCTCCACTTT

size: .
V: TRBV30
J: TRBJ1-4
D: .
CDR3: CAWSPPSRPIGEKLFF
DNA: TGTGCCTGGAGTCCCCCCTCCAGGCCTATAGGTGAAAAACTGTTTTTT

size: .
V: TRBV30
J: TRBJ1-2
D: .
CDR3: CAWSSVPPQLVYGYTF
DNA: TGTGCCTGGAGTTCAGTCCCCCCACAGCTAGTCTATGGCTACACCTTC

size: .
V: TRBV28
J: TRBJ1-3
D: .
CDR3: CANPPSGSRVNTIYF
DNA: TGTGCCAACCCCCCCTCCGGCTCCCGGGTAAACACCATATATTTT

size: .
V: TRBV7-6
J: TRBJ2-5
D: TRBD1
CDR3: CASSLYRDRRETQYF
DNA: TGTGCCAGCAGCTTATACCGGGACAGGCGAGAGACCCAGTACTTC

size: few
V: TRBV7-9
J: TRBJ1-5
D: TRBD1
CDR3: CASSLAGTGGWQPQHF
DNA: TGTGCCAGCAGCTTAGCGGGGACAGGGGGCTGGCAGCCCCAGCATTTT

size: .
V: TRBV5-1
J: TRBJ1-3
D: .
CDR3: CASSPGRSQGGNTIYF
DNA: TGCGCCAGCAGCCCGGGACGGAGTCAGGGTGGAAACACCATATATTTT

size: .
V: TRBV7-2
J: TRBJ2-6
D: .
CDR3: CASSFSPGNVLTF
DNA: TGTGCCAGCAGCTTTTCCCCGGGGAACGTCCTGACTTTC

size: .
V: TRBV9
J: TRBJ2-2
D: .
CDR3: CASSGRLGGEELFF
DNA: TGTGCCAGCAGCGGCCGTTTAGGGGGAGAGGAGCTGTTTTTT

size: .
V: TRBV5-4
J: TRBJ1-1
D: TRBD1
CDR3: CASSSQGEAEAFF
DNA: TGTGCCAGCAGCTCCCAGGGGGAGGCTGAAGCTTTCTTT

size: few
V: TRBV7-9
J: TRBJ2-1
D: .
CDR3: CASSLAQGGNEQFF
DNA: TGTGCCAGCAGCTTAGCGCAGGGAGGCAATGAGCAGTTCTTC

size: many
V: TRBV14
J: TRBJ1-3
D: .
CDR3: CASSQVEIGRPSSGNTIYF
DNA: TGTGCCAGCAGCCAAGTTGAGATAGGACGTCCGAGCTCTGGAAACACCATATATTTT

size: .
V: TRBV7-2
J: TRBJ2-1
D: .
CDR3: CASSLTRDGNEQFF
DNA: TGTGCCAGCAGCTTAACCAGGGACGGAAATGAGCAGTTCTTC

size: .
V: TRBV4-1
J: TRBJ2-7
D: .
CDR3: CASSQGLVYEQYF
DNA: TGCGCCAGCAGCCAAGGACTCGTATACGAGCAGTACTTC

size: few
V: TRBV15
J: TRBJ2-3
D: .
CDR3: CATSRSVANTDTQYF
DNA: TGTGCCACCAGCCGATCGGTAGCCAACACAGATACGCAGTATTTT

size: .
V: TRBV7-2
J: TRBJ2-5
D: TRBD2
CDR3: CASSLVSGPRLETQYF
DNA: TGTGCCAGCAGCTTAGTTAGCGGGCCCCGCCTAGAGACCCAGTACTTC

size: once
V: TRBV5-1
J: TRBJ1-1
D: TRBD1
CDR3: CASPTGHGGEAFF
DNA: TGCGCCAGCCCGACAGGGCACGGGGGTGAAGCTTTCTTT

size: .
V: TRBV28
J: TRBJ2-7
D: .
CDR3: CASSAGSDEQYF
DNA: TGTGCCAGCAGTGCCGGATCGGACGAGCAGTACTTC

size: .
V: TRBV6-5
J: TRBJ2-5
D: TRBD1
CDR3: CASSRTGERETQYF
DNA: TGTGCCAGCAGTCGGACAGGGGAGAGGGAGACCCAGTACTTC

size: .
V: TRBV9
J: TRBJ2-1
D: .
CDR3: CASSVAGTTSYNEQFF
DNA: TGTGCCAGCAGCGTAGCGGGGACCACCTCCTACAATGAGCAGTTCTTC

size: few
V: TRBV5-6
J: TRBJ1-5
D: TRBD1
CDR3: CASSLNRDRGRQPQHF
DNA: TGTGCCAGCAGTTTAAACCGGGACAGGGGAAGGCAGCCCCAGCATTTT

size: .
V: TRBV6-4
J: TRBJ2-2
D: TRBD1
CDR3: CASSDDRVAGELFF
DNA: TGTGCCAGCAGTGACGACAGGGTTGCCGGGGAGCTGTTTTTT

size: .
V: TRBV19
J: TRBJ1-5
D: .
CDR3: CASRKERSGNQPQHF
DNA: TGTGCCAGTAGAAAAGAAAGGTCGGGCAATCAGCCCCAGCATTTT

size: .
V: TRBV10-3
J: TRBJ1-6
D: .
CDR3: CAISESKYNSPLHF
DNA: TGTGCCATCAGTGAGTCTAAGTATAATTCACCCCTCCACTTT

size: .
V: TRBV19
J: TRBJ1-5
D: .
CDR3: CASSMEWAVQPQHF
DNA: TGTGCCAGTAGTATGGAGTGGGCTGTTCAGCCCCAGCATTTT

size: .
V: TRBV7-7
J: TRBJ2-3
D: .
CDR3: CASSLGSGGGSTDTQYF
DNA: TGTGCTAGCAGCTTAGGTTCCGGCGGAGGGAGCACAGATACGCAGTATTTT

size: .
V: TRBV6-5
J: TRBJ2-5
D: .
CDR3: CACSGGGETQYF
DNA: TGTGCCTGCTCAGGAGGCGGGGAGACCCAGTACTTC

size: few
V: TRBV5-1
J: TRBJ2-7
D: .
CDR3: CASGTGYSYEQYF
DNA: TGCGCCAGCGGTACAGGGTACTCCTACGAGCAGTACTTC

size: .
V: TRBV7-6
J: TRBJ2-1
D: .
CDR3: CASSLGQPLVYNEQFF
DNA: TGTGCCAGCAGCTTAGGACAGCCTCTTGTTTACAATGAGCAGTTCTTC

size: few
V: TRBV30
J: TRBJ1-1
D: .
CDR3: CAWSAQKNTEAFF
DNA: TGTGCCTGGAGTGCCCAAAAGAACACTGAAGCTTTCTTT

size: few
V: TRBV7-2
J: TRBJ2-1
D: TRBD1
CDR3: CASSPRTGMKFF
DNA: TGTGCCAGCAGCCCTAGGACAGGAATGAAGTTCTTC

size: .
V: TRBV30
J: TRBJ1-2
D: .
CDR3: CAWSYRENYGYTF
DNA: TGTGCCTGGAGTTATCGGGAAAACTATGGCTACACCTTC

size: .
V: TRBV18
J: TRBJ1-5
D: TRBD1
CDR3: CASSSQTGANQPQHF
DNA: TGTGCCAGCTCCTCGCAAACAGGGGCGAATCAGCCCCAGCATTTT

size: .
V: TRBV6-1
J: TRBJ2-7
D: TRBD1
CDR3: CASTEDRAPYEQYF
DNA: TGTGCCAGCACCGAGGACAGGGCACCCTACGAGCAGTACTTC

size: once
V: TRBV5-1
J: TRBJ2-5
D: TRBD2
CDR3: CASSKGSGGLETQYF
DNA: TGCGCCAGTAGCAAGGGTAGCGGGGGGTTAGAGACCCAGTACTTC

size: .
V: TRBV19
J: TRBJ1-6
D: TRBD1
CDR3: CASSILGGQAESPLHF
DNA: TGTGCCAGTAGTATTTTAGGCGGACAGGCGGAATCACCCCTCCACTTT

size: once
V: TRBV6-5
J: TRBJ1-2
D: .
CDR3: CASRTQRVYGYTF
DNA: TGTGCCAGCAGGACCCAAAGGGTGTATGGCTACACCTTC

size: .
V: TRBV19
J: TRBJ2-6
D: TRBD1
CDR3: CASSGTGAGANVLTF
DNA: TGTGCCAGTTCCGGGACAGGGGCTGGGGCCAACGTCCTGACTTTC

size: once
V: TRBV5-1
J: TRBJ2-7
D: .
CDR3: CASSTTGTTYGQYF
DNA: TGCGCCAGCAGCACAACCGGGACAACTTACGGGCAGTACTTC

size: .
V: TRBV7-2
J: TRBJ1-2
D: .
CDR3: CASSQESSTYGYTF
DNA: TGTGCCAGCAGCCAAGAATCTTCCACCTATGGCTACACCTTC

size: few
V: TRBV7-2
J: TRBJ2-1
D: .
CDR3: CASSLARTISFTYNEQFF
DNA: TGTGCCAGCAGCTTAGCGCGGACTATCTCTTTTACCTACAATGAGCAGTTCTTC

size: .
V: TRBV6-5
J: TRBJ1-2
D: .
CDR3: CASSSPFQTDYGYTF
DNA: TGTGCCAGCAGTTCCCCGTTTCAGACAGACTATGGCTACACCTTC

size: .
V: TRBV7-9
J: TRBJ2-5
D: TRBD2
CDR3: CASSLTSGGPQPYF
DNA: TGTGCCAGCAGCTTAACTAGCGGGGGGCCTCAGCCGTACTTC

size: .
V: TRBV7-6
J: TRBJ2-2
D: .
CDR3: CASSRTANTGELFF
DNA: TGTGCCAGCAGCCGGACAGCGAACACCGGGGAGCTGTTTTTT

size: many
V: TRBV6-1
J: TRBJ2-3
D: TRBD2
CDR3: CASSEGLADTDTQYF
DNA: TGTGCCAGCAGTGAAGGACTAGCGGACACAGATACGCAGTATTTT

size: once
V: TRBV5-4
J: TRBJ1-6
D: TRBD1
CDR3: CASSPDRYNSPLHF
DNA: TGTGCCAGCAGCCCGGACAGGTATAATTCACCCCTCCACTTT

size: .
V: TRBV9
J: TRBJ2-1
D: TRBD2
CDR3: CASSETSGFYNEQFF
DNA: TGTGCCAGCAGCGAGACTAGCGGCTTCTACAATGAGCAGTTCTTC

size: .
V: TRBV7-8
J: TRBJ2-7
D: TRBD2
CDR3: CASSPASGSVQYF
DNA: TGTGCCAGCAGCCCAGCTAGCGGGAGCGTGCAGTACTTC

size: .
V: TRBV27
J: TRBJ2-2
D: TRBD1
CDR3: CASSTRQGAGGELFF
DNA: TGTGCCAGCAGTACTAGACAGGGGGCCGGCGGGGAGCTGTTTTTT

size: few
V: TRBV10-3
J: TRBJ1-2
D: .
CDR3: CAISDREGGYTF
DNA: TGTGCCATCAGTGATCGGGAAGGTGGCTACACCTTC

size: .
V: TRBV18
J: TRBJ2-3
D: TRBD1
CDR3: CASSPTGTDTDTQYF
DNA: TGTGCCAGCTCACCGACCGGGACAGACACAGATACGCAGTATTTT

size: many
V: TRBV28
J: TRBJ1-2
D: .
CDR3: CASTANYGYTF
DNA: TGTGCCAGCACCGCGAACTATGGCTACACCTTC

size: .
V: TRBV6-5
J: TRBJ1-3
D: .
CDR3: CASSGPSLGNTIYF
DNA: TGTGCCAGCAGTGGGCCTTCTTTGGGAAACACCATATATTTT